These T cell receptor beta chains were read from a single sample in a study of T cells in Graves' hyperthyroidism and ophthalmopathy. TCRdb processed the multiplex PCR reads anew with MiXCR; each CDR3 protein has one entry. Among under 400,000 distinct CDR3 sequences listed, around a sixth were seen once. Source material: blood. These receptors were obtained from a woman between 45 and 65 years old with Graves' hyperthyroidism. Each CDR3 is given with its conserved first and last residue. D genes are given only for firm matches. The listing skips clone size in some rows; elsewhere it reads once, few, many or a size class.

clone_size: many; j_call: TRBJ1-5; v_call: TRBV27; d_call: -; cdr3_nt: TGTGCCAGCAGTTCCGGGCTTAGCAATCAGCCCCAGCATTTT; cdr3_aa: CASSSGLSNQPQHF
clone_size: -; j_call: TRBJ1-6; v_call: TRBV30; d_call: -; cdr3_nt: TGTGCCTGGGATTTTCAGGGTAATTCACCCCTCCACTTT; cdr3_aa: CAWDFQGNSPLHF
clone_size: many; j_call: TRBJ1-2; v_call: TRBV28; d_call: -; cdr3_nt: TGTGCCAGCAGTTCCCCGGGGGCCAAGACTGGCTACACCTTC; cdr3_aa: CASSSPGAKTGYTF
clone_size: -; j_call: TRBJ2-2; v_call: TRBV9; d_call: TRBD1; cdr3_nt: TGTGCCAGCAGCCTGAGGACAGGGGGCGTCGGGGAGCTGTTTTTT; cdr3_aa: CASSLRTGGVGELFF
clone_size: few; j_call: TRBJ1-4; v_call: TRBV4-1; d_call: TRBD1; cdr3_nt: TGCGCCAGCAGCCATGCCAGGGGCGGGACAGGGGATGAAAAACTGTTTTTT; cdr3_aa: CASSHARGGTGDEKLFF
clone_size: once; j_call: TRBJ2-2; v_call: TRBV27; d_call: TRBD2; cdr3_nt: TGTGCCAGCAGTTTAAGTGTTGTAGCCGGGGGGTACACCGGGGAGCTGTTTTTT; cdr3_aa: CASSLSVVAGGYTGELFF
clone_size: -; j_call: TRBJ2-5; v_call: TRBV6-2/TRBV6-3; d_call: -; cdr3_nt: TGTGCCAGCAGTTACTCGAGGTGGGGTAGTGGAGTCAAGACCCAGTACTTC; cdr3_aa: CASSYSRWGSGVKTQYF
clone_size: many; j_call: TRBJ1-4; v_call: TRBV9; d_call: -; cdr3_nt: TGTGCCAGCAGCCCAGACAGGCTCAGTGGTGGAAAACTGTTTTTT; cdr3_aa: CASSPDRLSGGKLFF
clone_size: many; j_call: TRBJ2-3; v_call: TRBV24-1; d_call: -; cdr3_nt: TGTGCCACCAGTGACCCAAGCACAGATACGCAGTATTTT; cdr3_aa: CATSDPSTDTQYF
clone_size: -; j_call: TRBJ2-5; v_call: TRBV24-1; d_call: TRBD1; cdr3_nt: TGTGCCACCAGTGACGGACAGGGGCAAGAGACCCAGTACTTC; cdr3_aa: CATSDGQGQETQYF
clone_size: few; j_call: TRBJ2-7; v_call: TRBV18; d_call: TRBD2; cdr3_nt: TGTGCCAGCTCACAGGCCCCCGGGACTAGCGGCGAGCAGTACTTC; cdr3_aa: CASSQAPGTSGEQYF
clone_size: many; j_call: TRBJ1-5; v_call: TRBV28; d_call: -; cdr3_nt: TGTGCCAGCAGTGGTCACGGGGTGATTGCTAATCAGCCCCAGCATTTT; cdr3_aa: CASSGHGVIANQPQHF
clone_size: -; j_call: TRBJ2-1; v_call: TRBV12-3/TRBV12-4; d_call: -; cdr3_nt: TGTGCCAGCCAGGGGATAGGCAATGAGCAGTTCTTC; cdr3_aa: CASQGIGNEQFF
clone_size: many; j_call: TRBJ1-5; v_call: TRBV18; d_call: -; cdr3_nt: TGTGCCAGCTCACCTGCAAGTGGTAACAATCAGCCCCAGCATTTT; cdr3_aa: CASSPASGNNQPQHF